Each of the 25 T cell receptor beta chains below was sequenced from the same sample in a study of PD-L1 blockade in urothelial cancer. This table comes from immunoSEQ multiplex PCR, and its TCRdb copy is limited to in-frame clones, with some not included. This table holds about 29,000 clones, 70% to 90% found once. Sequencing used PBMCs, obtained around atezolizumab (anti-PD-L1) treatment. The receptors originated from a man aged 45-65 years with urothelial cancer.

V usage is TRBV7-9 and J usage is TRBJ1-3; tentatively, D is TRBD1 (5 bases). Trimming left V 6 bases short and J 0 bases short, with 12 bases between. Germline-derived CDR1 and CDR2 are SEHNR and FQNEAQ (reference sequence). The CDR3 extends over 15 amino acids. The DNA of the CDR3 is TGTGCCAGCAGGGCTCAGGGTTTCTCTGGAAACACCATATATTTT. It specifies CASRAQGFSGNTIYF.

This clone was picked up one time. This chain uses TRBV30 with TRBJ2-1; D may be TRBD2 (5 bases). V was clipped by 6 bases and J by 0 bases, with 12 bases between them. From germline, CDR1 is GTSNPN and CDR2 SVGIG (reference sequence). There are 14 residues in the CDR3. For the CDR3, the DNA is TGTGCCTGTGCGTCGGGAAGCTCCTACAATGAGCAGTTCTTC. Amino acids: CACASGSSYNEQFF.

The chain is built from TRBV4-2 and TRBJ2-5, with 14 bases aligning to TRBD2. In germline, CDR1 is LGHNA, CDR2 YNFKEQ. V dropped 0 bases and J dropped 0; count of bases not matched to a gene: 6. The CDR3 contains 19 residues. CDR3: CASSQDPGLAGGYQETQYF. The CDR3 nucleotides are TGTGCCAGCAGCCAAGATCCCGGACTAGCGGGGGGCTACCAAGAGACCCAGTACTTC.

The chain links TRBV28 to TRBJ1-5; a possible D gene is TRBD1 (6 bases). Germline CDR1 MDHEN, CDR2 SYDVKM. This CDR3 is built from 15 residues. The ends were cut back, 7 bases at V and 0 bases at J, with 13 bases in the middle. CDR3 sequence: CASTLGGDSNQPQHF. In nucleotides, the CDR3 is TGTGCCAGCACCTTAGGGGGGGATAGCAATCAGCCCCAGCATTTT.

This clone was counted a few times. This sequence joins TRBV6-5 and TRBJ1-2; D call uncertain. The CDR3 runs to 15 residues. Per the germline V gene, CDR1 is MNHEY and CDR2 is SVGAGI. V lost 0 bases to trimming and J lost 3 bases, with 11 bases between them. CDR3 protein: CASSYSAGTDYGYTF. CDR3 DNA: TGTGCCAGCAGTTACTCGGCGGGTACCGACTATGGCTACACCTTC.

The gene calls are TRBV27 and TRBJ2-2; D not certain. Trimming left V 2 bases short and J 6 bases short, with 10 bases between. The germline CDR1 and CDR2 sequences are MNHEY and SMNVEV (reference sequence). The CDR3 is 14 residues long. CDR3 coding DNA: TGTGCCAGCAGTTTACCGCCGCGTCCCGGGGAGCTGTTTTTT. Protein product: CASSLPPRPGELFF.

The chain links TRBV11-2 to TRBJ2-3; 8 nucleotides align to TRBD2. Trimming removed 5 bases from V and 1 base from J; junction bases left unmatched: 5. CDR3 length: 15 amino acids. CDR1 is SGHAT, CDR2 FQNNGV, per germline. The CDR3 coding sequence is TGTGCCAGCAGCGACGGGACTAGGGGCACAGATACGCAGTATTTT. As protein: CASSDGTRGTDTQYF.

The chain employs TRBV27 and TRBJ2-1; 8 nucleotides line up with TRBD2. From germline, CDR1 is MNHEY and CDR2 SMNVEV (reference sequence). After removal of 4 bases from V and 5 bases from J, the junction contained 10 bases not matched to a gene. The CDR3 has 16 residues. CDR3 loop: CASSSGLALINNEQFF. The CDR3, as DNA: TGTGCCAGCAGTTCCGGACTAGCCCTAATAAACAATGAGCAGTTCTTC.

The CDR3: CASSPRTGFYNEQFF. Written as DNA, the CDR3 is TGTGCCAGCTCACCCCGGACAGGGTTTTACAATGAGCAGTTCTTC. This chain uses TRBV18 with TRBJ2-1; TRBD1 matches 8 bases. The V gene end was trimmed by 3 bases and the J gene end by 4 bases; junction bases not matched to a gene: 5. This CDR3 contains 15 residues. From germline, CDR1 is KGHSH and CDR2 LQKENI.

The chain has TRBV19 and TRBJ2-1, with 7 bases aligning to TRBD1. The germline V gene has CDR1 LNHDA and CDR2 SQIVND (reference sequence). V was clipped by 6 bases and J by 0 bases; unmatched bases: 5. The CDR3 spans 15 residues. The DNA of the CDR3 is TGTGCCAGTAGGTTGGACAGGAGCTCCTACAATGAGCAGTTCTTC. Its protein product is CASRLDRSSYNEQFF.

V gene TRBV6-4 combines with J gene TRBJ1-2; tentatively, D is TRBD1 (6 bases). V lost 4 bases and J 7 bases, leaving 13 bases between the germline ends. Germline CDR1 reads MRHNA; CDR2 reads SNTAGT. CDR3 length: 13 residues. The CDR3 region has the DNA TGTGCCAGCAGTGCCTCCGGGACATCTGGCTACACCTTC. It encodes CASSASGTSGYTF.

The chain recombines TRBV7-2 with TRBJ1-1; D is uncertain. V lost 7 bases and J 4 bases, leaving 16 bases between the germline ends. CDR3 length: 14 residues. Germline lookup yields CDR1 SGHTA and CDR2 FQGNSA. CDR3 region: CASTRERMSTEAFF. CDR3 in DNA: TGTGCCAGCACCCGAGAGAGGATGAGCACTGAAGCTTTCTTT.

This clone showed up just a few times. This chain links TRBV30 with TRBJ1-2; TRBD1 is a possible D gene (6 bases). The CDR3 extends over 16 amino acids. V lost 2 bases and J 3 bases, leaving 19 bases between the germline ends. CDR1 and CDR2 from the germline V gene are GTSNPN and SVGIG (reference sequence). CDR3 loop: CAWSTIYDRQHYGYTF. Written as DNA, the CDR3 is TGTGCCTGGAGTACGATTTATGACAGGCAGCACTATGGCTACACCTTC. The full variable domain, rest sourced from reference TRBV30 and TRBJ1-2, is SQTIHQWPATLVQPVGSPLSLECTVEGTSNPNLYWYRQAAGRGLQLLFYSVGIGQISSEVPQNLSASRPQDRQFILSSKKLLLSDSGFYLCAWSTIYDRQHYGYTFGSGTRLTVV.

DNA for the CDR3: TGTGCCAGCAGCTTGGACAACAGCAGGGGCCGATACTATGGCTACACCTTC. Translation: CASSLDNSRGRYYGYTF. The chain links TRBV5-6 to TRBJ1-2; TRBD1 might be the D (6 bases). Germline loops: CDR1 SGHDT, CDR2 YYEEEE. The CDR3 is 17 amino acids. V lost 0 bases and J 3 bases, leaving 18 bases between the germline ends.

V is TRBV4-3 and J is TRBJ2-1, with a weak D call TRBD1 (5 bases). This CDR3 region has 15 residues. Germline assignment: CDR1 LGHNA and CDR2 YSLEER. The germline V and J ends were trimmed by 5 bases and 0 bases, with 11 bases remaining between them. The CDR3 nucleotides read TGCGCCAGCAGCTTACAGGCCGTCTCCTACAATGAGCAGTTCTTC. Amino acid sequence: CASSLQAVSYNEQFF.

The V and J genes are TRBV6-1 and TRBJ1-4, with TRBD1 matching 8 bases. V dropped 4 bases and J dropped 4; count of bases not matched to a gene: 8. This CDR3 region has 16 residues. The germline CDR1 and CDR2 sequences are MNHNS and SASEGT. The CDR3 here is CASSGLQGEINEKLFF. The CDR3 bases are TGTGCCAGCAGTGGATTACAGGGGGAGATTAATGAAAAACTGTTTTTT.

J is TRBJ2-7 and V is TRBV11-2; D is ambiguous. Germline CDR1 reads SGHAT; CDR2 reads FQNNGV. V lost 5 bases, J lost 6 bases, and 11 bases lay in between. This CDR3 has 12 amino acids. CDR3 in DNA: TGTGCCAGCAGCCCCCCTCGGTCCGAGCAGTACTTC. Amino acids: CASSPPRSEQYF.

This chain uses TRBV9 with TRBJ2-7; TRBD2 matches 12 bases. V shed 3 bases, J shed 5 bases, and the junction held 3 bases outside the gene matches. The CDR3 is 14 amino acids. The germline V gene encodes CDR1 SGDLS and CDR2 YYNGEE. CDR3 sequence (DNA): TGTGCCAGCAGCGGGACTAGCGGGACACACGAGCAGTACTTC. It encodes CASSGTSGTHEQYF.

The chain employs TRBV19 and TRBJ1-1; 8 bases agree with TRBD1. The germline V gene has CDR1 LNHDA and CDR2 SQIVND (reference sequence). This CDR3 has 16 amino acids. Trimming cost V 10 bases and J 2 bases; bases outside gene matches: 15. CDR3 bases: TGTGCCACTTCACCAAAGACAGGGGCCTTAAACACTGAAGCTTTCTTT. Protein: CATSPKTGALNTEAFF.

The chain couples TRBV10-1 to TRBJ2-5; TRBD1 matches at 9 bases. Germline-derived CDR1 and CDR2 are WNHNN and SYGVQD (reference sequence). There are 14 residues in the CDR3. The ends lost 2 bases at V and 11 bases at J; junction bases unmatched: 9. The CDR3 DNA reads TGCGCCAGCAGTGAGGGGACAGGGTCGAGGGAGCAGTACTTC. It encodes CASSEGTGSREQYF.

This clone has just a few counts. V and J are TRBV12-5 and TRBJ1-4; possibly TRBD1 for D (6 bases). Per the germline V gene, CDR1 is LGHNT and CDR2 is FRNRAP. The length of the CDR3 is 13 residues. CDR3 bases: TGTGCCAGCCGTGGCCGGGACACCGAAAAACTGTTTTTT. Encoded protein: CASRGRDTEKLFF.

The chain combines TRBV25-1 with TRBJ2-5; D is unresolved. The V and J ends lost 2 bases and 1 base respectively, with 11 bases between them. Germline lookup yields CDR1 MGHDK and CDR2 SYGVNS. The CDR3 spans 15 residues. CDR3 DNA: TGTGCCAGCAGTGAAATTGGAGCGTCCCAAGAGACCCAGTACTTC. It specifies CASSEIGASQETQYF.

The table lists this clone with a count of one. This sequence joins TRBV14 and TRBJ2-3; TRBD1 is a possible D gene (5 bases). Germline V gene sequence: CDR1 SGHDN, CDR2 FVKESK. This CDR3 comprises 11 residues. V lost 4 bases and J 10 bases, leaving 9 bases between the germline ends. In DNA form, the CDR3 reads TGTGCCAGCAGCCTGGCAGGGTCGCAGTATTTT. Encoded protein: CASSLAGSQYF.

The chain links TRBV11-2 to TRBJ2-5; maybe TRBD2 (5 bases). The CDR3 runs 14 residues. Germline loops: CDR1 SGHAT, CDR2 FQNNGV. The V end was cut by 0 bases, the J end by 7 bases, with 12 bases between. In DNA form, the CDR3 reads TGTGCCAGCAGCTTAGATGGGCGGGCTTTGACCCAGTACTTC. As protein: CASSLDGRALTQYF.

The DNA for the CDR3 is TGTGCCAGCAGGCACCGGGACGGAGGGAGCAATCAGCCCCAGCATTTT. Translating gives CASRHRDGGSNQPQHF. The genes are TRBV2 and TRBJ1-5, with D maybe TRBD1 (5 bases). Per the germline V gene, CDR1 is SNHLY and CDR2 is FYNNEI. Between the trimmed V and J ends, which lost 6 bases and 1 base, there was a span of 16 bases. This CDR3 is built from 16 residues.